This T cell receptor beta chain appears in the sequencing data of a study of T cell changes during pregnancy in multiple sclerosis. This CDR3 is built from 16 residues. Germline values: CDR1 SGDLS, CDR2 YYNGEE. The trim removed 3 bases at V and 4 bases at J, leaving 7 bases unmatched. Clones were read by immunoSEQ multiplex PCR, and TCRdb kept only the in-frame ones, dropping some. Of about 35,000 clones in the sample, 90% to 95% were seen once. The V gene is TRBV9, the J gene TRBJ2-1; 10 bases line up with TRBD2. Sequences were derived from CD4+ T cells from peripheral blood mononuclear cells, sampled in the second trimester of pregnancy. This receptor was taken from a female donor with multiple sclerosis, enrolled in a pregnancy study. As DNA, the CDR3 is TGTGCCAGCAGCGGCGCGGGACTAGCGAGTTACAATGAGCAGTTCTTC. Its protein product is CASSGAGLASYNEQFF.